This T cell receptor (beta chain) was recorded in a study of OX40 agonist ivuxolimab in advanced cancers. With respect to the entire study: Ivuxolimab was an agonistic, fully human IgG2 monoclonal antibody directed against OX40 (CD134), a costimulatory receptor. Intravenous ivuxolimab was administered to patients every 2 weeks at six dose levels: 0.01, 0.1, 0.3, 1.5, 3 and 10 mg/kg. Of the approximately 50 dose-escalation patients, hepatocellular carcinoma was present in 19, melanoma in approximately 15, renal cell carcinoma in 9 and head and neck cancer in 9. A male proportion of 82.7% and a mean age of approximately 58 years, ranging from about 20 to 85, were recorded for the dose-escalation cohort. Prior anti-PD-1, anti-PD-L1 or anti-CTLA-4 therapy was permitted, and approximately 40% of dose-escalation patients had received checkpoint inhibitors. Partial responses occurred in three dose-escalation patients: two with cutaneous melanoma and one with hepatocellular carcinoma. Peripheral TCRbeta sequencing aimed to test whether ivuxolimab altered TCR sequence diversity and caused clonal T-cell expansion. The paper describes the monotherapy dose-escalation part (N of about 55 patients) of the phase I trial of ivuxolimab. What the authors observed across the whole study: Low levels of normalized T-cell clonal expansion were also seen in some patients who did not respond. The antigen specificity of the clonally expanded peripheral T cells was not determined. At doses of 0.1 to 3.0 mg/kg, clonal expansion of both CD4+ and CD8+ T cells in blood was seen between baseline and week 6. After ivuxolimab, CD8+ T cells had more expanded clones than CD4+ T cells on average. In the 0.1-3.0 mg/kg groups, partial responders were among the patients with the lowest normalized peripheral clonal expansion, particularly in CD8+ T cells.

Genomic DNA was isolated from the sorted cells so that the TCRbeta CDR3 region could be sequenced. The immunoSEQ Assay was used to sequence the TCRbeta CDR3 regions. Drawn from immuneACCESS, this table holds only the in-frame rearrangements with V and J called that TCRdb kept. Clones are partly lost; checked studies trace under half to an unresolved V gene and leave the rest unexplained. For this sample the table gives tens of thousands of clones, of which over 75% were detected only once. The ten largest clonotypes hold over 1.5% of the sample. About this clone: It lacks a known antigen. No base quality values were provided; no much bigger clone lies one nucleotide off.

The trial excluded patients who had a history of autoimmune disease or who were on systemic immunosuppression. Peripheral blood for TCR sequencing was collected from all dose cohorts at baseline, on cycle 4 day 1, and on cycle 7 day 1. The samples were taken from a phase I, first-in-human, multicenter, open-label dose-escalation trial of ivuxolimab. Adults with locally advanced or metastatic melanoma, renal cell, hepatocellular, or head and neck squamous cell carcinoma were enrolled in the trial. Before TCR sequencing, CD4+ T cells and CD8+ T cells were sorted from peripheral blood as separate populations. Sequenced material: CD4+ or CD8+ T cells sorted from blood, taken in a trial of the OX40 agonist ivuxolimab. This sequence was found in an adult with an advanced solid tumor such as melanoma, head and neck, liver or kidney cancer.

The sequence in DNA is TGTGCCAGCAGTTACGGAGCGTACAATGAGCAGTTCTTC. This translates into CASSYGAYNEQFF. The sequence is built from TRBV6-6 and TRBJ2-1; no D gene is confidently identified. V sheds 2 bases and J sheds 4 bases, leaving 6 bases between their ends. Counted from cysteine to phenylalanine, this CDR3 has 13 amino acids. Left in the record is the CDR3 DNA by itself, 39 bases read in frame from the first base. The germline V gene (reference sequence) yields MNHNY for CDR1 and SVGAGI for CDR2.